The subject of this entry is one T cell receptor beta chain. iRepertoire HTBI primers and Arm-PCR of CDR3 regions built TCR beta libraries. From the multiplex PCR reads, TCRdb called clonotypes with MiXCR, one entry per CDR3 protein. The data contain some 250,000 distinct CDR3 sequences, 20% to 25% of them seen just once; the ten biggest clones take up approximately 15%. The data were taken from a study of regulatory T cells in long-lasting Graves disease. CDR3 length: 11 residues. V was cut by 7 bases and J by 5 bases, with 8 bases left in between. The germline gives CDR1 SGHTA, CDR2 FQGNSA. The time point: newly diagnosed GD, antithyroid drugs for less than 3 months. The TCR library was made from RNA extracted from PBMCs.

The sequences come from peripheral blood mononuclear cells (PBMCs), collected at new diagnosis, from a patient treated with antithyroid drugs. The rearrangement links TRBV7-2 to TRBJ1-1; no clear D gene. This TCR came from a female donor with Graves disease. CDR3 bases: TGTGCCAGCACCGACGTTACTGAAGCTTTCTTT. It encodes CASTDVTEAFF.